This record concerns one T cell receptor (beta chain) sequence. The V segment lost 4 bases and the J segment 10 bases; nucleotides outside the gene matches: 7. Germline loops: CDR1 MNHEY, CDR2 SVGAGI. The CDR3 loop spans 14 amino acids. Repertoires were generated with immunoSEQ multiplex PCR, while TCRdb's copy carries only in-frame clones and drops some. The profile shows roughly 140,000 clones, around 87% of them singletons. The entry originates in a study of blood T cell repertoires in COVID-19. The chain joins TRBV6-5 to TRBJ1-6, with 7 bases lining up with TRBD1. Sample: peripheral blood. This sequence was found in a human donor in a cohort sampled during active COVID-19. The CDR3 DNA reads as TGTGCCAGCAGTTTCCGACAGGGAAGATCACCCCTCCACTTT. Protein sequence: CASSFRQGRSPLHF.